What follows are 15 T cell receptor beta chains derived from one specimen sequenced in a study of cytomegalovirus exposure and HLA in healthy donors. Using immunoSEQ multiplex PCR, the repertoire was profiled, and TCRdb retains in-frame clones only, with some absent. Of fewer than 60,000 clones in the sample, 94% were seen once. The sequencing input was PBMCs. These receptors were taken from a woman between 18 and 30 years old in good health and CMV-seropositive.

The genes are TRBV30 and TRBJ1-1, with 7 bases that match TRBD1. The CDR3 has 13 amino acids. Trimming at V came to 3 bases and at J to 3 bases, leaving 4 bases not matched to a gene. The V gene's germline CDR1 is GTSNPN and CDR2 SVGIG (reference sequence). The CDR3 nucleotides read TGTGCCTGGAGCCAGGGGGGAGACACTGAAGCTTTCTTT. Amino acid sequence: CAWSQGGDTEAFF.

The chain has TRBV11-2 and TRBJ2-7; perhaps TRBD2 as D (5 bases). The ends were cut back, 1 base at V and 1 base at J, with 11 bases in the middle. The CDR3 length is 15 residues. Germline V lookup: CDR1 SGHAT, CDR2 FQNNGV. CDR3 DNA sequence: TGTGCCAGCAGCTTAGGGGTCGGGGATTCCTACGAGCAGTACTTC. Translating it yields CASSLGVGDSYEQYF.

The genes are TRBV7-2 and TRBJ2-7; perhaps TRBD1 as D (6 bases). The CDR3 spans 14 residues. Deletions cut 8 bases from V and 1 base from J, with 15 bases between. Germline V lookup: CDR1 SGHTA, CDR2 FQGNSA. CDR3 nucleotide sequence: TGTGCCAGCGGAAACAGGGATGGATCCTACGAGCAGTACTTC. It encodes CASGNRDGSYEQYF.

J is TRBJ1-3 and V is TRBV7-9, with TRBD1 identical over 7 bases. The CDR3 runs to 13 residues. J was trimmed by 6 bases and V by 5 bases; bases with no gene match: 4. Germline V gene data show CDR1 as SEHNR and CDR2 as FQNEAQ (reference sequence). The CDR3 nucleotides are TGTGCCAGCAGCCTGGGACAGTTAAACACCATATATTTT. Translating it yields CASSLGQLNTIYF. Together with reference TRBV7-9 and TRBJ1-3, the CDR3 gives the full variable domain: DTGVSQNPRHKITKRGQNVTFRCDPISEHNRLYWYRQTLGQGPEFLTYFQNEAQLEKSRLLSDRFSAERPKGSFSTLEIQRTEQGDSAMYLCASSLGQLNTIYFGEGSWLTVV.

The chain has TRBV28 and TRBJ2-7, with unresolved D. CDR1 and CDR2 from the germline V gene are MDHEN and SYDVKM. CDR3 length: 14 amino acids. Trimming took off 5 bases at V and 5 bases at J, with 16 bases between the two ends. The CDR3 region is CASSPLPRYHEQYF. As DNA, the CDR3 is TGTGCCAGCAGTCCGCTCCCTAGGTACCACGAGCAGTACTTC.

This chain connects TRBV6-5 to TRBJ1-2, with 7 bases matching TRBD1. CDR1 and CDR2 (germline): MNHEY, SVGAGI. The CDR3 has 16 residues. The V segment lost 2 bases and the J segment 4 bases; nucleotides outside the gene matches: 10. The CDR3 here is CASSYAPRGARYGYTF. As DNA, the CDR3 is TGTGCCAGCAGTTACGCCCCCAGGGGGGCGCGCTATGGCTACACCTTC.

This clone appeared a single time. The DNA of the CDR3 is TGTGCCAGCAGTCCGAGGGACAGGGCGGCAAATCAGCCCCAGCATTTT. Encoded protein: CASSPRDRAANQPQHF. The V and J genes are TRBV27 and TRBJ1-5; 9 bases match TRBD1. The V gene's germline CDR1 is MNHEY and CDR2 SMNVEV (reference sequence). The CDR3 is 16 amino acids. V trimming: 5 bases; J trimming: 4 bases; junction bases outside the gene matches: 9.

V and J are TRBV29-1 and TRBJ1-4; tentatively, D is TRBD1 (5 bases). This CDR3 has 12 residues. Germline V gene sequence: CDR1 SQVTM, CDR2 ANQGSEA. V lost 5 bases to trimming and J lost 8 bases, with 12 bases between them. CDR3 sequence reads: CSVPGRDEKLFF. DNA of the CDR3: TGCAGCGTTCCCGGGCGGGACGAAAAACTGTTTTTT.

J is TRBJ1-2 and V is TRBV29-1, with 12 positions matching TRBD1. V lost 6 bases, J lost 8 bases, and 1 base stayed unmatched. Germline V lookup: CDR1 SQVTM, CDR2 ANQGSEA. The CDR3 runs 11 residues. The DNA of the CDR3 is TGCAGCGTCGGGACAGGGGGCGGCTACACCTTC. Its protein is CSVGTGGGYTF.

Here the CDR3 reads CASSSHRVGSGGELFF. DNA for the CDR3: TGTGCCAGCAGCTCACACAGGGTTGGGTCCGGCGGGGAGCTGTTTTTT. The chain joins TRBV7-2 to TRBJ2-2; tentative D call: TRBD1 (6 bases). Trimming stripped 4 bases from V and 7 bases from J, with 19 bases between. Germline assignment: CDR1 SGHTA and CDR2 FQGNSA. The CDR3 spans 16 residues.

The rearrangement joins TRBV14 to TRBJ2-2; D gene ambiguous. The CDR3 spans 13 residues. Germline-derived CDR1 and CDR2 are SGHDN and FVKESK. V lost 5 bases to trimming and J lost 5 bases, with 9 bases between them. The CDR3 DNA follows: TGTGCCAGCAGCTCCCGCGGAACCGGGGAGCTGTTTTTT. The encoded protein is CASSSRGTGELFF. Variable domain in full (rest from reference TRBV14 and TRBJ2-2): EAGVTQFPSHSVIEKGQTVTLRCDPISGHDNLYWYRRVMGKEIKFLLHFVKESKQDESGMPNNRFLAERTGGTYSTLKVQPAELEDSGVYFCASSSRGTGELFFGEGSRLTVL.

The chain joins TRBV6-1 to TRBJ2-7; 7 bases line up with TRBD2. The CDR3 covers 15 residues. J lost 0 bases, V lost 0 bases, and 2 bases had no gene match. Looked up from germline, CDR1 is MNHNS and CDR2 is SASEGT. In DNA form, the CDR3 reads TGTGCCAGCAGTGAAGCGGGAGGGACCTCCTACGAGCAGTACTTC. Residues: CASSEAGGTSYEQYF.

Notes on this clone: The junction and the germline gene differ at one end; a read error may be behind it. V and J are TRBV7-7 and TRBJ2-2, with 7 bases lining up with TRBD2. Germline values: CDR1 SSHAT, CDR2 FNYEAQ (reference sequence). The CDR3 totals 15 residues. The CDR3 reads CASSSAGDFTGELFF. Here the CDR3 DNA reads TGTGCTAGCAGCTCCGCGGGAGATTTTACCGGGGAGCTGTTTTTT. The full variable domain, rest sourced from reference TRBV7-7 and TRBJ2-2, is GAGVSQSPRYKVTKRGQDVTLRCDPISSHATLYWYQQALGQGPEFLTYFNYEAQPDKSGLPSDRFSAERPEGSISTLTIQRTEQRDSAMYRCASSSAGDFTGELFFGEGSRLTVL.

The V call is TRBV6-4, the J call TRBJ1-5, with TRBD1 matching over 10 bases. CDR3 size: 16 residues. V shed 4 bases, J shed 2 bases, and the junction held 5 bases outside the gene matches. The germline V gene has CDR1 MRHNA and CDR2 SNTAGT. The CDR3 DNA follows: TGTGCCAGCAGTGCGACAGGGGGCGAAGGCAATCAGCCCCAGCATTTT. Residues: CASSATGGEGNQPQHF.

CDR3 in amino acids: CASSAGRSEKLFF. In nucleotides, the CDR3 is TGTGCCAGCAGCGCAGGGCGGAGTGAAAAACTGTTTTTT. The chain carries TRBV27 and TRBJ1-4; a weak D match, TRBD1 (5 bases). Per germline, CDR1 MNHEY and CDR2 SMNVEV (reference sequence). The CDR3 has 13 residues. Between the trimmed V and J ends, which lost 6 bases and 7 bases, there was a span of 12 bases.